This entry describes one TCR beta chain. Its antigen is as yet unknown. Using immunoSEQ multiplex PCR, the repertoire was profiled, and TCRdb retains in-frame clones only, with some absent. The sample holds more than 90,000 clones, 85% to 95% seen once. This sample stems from a study of graft-versus-host responses after intestinal transplantation. At the level of the study: Recipients uniformly received anti-thymocyte globulin induction, followed by tacrolimus and steroids for 2 to 4 years. Findings of the study overall: Among circulating GvH clones, peak levels were associated with early post-transplant declines in HvG clones.

V was pared by 1 base and J by 2 bases, with 15 bases between. Germline V gene lookup returns CDR1 LGHNA and CDR2 YSLEER. The CDR3 extends over 17 amino acids. The source was unstimulated CD8+ T cells sorted from spleen or lymph node cells, collected before transplant. The TCR sequence derives from a human donor who was the organ donor for an intestinal transplant. This chain joins TRBV4-3 and TRBJ1-5; D remains ambiguous. The CDR3 reads CASSQVRSGIGNQPQHF. The DNA of the CDR3 is TGCGCCAGCAGCCAAGTGAGGTCGGGGATTGGCAATCAGCCCCAGCATTTT.